One and the same sample provided the 2 T cell receptor beta chains below, sequenced in a study of cytomegalovirus exposure and HLA in healthy donors. The PCR ran on 60 Vbeta and 13 Jbeta primers. Assay used: immunoSEQ multiplex PCR; TCRdb lists only in-frame clones, some missing. The sample includes approximately 140,000 clones, roughly 73% seen only once; the top ten take 1.5% to 2%. Source material: PBMCs. The receptors come from a female donor in good health and CMV-seronegative.

This chain links TRBV2 with TRBJ1-5; TRBD1 is a possible D gene (6 bases). Germline CDR1 SNHLY, CDR2 FYNNEI. The V end lost 4 bases, the J end lost 6 bases, and 16 bases lay between the germline ends. The length of the CDR3 is 15 residues. CDR3 nucleotides: TGTGCCAGCAGTGGGTCTGGGGGGGCTGGTCAGCCCCAGCATTTT. Protein sequence: CASSGSGGAGQPQHF.

The chain carries TRBV6-1 and TRBJ1-2, with D maybe TRBD1 (5 bases). The V end lost 4 bases, the J end lost 4 bases, and 16 bases lay between the germline ends. CDR3 length: 15 amino acids. The germline V gene has CDR1 MNHNS and CDR2 SASEGT. DNA of the CDR3: TGTGCCAGCAGTGGACTGTCAGGGTTCGGCTATGGCTACACCTTC. It yields the protein CASSGLSGFGYGYTF.